This record looks at one TCR beta chain sequence and its context. Its antigen is not known. CDR3 length: 14 residues. V gave up 1 base and J gave up 8 bases, with 11 bases separating them. Unique molecular identifiers had been added to the TCR beta cDNA libraries. T cells numbering roughly 1 to 10 million yielded cDNA molecules that totaled roughly 500,000. TCRdb independently ran MiXCR on the PCR reads; one entry per CDR3 protein. The sample yields fewer than 900,000 distinct CDR3 sequences, roughly 46% seen once. This sample was included in a study of post-analysis software for immune sequencing data. On the study more broadly: There were relapsing-remitting, secondary progressive and progressive-relapsing multiple sclerosis among the disease courses included.

General study points: Samples prepared in the same batch strongly co-clustered by F measure. Controls showed lower frequencies than patients for several TRBV segments, and TRBV5-6, TRBV5-1 and TRBV20-1 were among these. When compared against controls, multiple sclerosis patients showed significantly lower normalized Chao1 diversity.

The chain recombines TRBV12-3 or TRBV12-4 with TRBJ1-4, with D possibly being TRBD1 (6 bases). The specimen was blood. This clonotype was sampled from a girl between 5 and 17 years old with multiple sclerosis. CDR3 bases: TGTGCCAGCAGTTTAGGGGGGCCTCGAGAAAAACTGTTTTTT. Protein product: CASSLGGPREKLFF.